This TCR beta chain was sequenced during a study of PD-L1 blockade in urothelial cancer. The CDR3 is made up of 15 amino acids. Germline CDR1 is LNHDA and CDR2 is SQIVND (reference sequence). Deletions cut 6 bases from V and 0 bases from J, with 12 bases between. The table came from immunoSEQ multiplex PCR; TCRdb's copy has only in-frame clones and leaves some out. The sample contains tens of thousands of clones, around 90% of which appear only once. Described time point: pretreatment peripheral blood. The sample was PBMCs, taken around atezolizumab (anti-PD-L1) treatment. The clonotype comes from a man aged 60-69 years with urothelial cancer. The chain uses TRBV19 and TRBJ1-3; TRBD1 might be the D (5 bases). CDR3 protein: CASRDGGYSGNTIYF. In nucleotides, the CDR3 is TGTGCCAGTAGGGACGGGGGGTACTCTGGAAACACCATATATTTT.